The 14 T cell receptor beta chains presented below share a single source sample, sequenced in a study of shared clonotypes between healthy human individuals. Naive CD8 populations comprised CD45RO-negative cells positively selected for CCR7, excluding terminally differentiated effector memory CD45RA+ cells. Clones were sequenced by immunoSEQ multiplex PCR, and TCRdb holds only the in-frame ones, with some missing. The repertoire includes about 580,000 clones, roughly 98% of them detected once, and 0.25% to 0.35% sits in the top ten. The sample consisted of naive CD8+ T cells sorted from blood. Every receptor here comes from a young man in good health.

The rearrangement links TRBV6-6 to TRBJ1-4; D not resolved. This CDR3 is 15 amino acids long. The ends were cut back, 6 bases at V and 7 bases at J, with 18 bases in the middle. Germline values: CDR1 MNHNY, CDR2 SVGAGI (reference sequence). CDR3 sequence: CASSPFYENLEKLFF. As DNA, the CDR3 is TGTGCCAGCAGCCCCTTTTACGAGAACCTTGAAAAACTGTTTTTT.

This CDR3 reads CASSLGSMNTEAFF. CDR3 DNA sequence: TGTGCCAGCAGTTTAGGGAGCATGAACACTGAAGCTTTCTTT. This rearrangement joins TRBV27 to TRBJ1-1; D gene uncertain. Germline CDR1 is MNHEY and CDR2 is SMNVEV (reference sequence). V lost 2 bases to trimming and J lost 0 bases, with 7 bases between them. CDR3 length: 14 residues.

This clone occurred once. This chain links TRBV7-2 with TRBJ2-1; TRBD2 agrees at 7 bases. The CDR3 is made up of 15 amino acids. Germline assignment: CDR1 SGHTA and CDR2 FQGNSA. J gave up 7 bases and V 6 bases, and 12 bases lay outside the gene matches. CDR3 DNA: TGTGCCAGCAGGGGGGGGGACTTTCCCCTAAATGAGCAGTTCTTC. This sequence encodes CASRGGDFPLNEQFF.

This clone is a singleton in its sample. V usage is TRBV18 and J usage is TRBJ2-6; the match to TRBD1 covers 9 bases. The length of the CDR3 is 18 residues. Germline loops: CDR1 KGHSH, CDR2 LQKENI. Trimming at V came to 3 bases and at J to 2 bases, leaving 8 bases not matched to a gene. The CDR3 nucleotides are TGTGCCAGCTCACCCCCGGACAGGGGAATTGCTGGGGCCAACGTCCTGACTTTC. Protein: CASSPPDRGIAGANVLTF. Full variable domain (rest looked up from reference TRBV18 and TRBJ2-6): NAGVMQNPRHLVRRRGQEARLRCSPMKGHSHVYWYRQLPEEGLKFMVYLQKENIIDESGMPKERFSAEFPKEGPSILRIQQVVRGDSAAYFCASSPPDRGIAGANVLTFGAGSRLTVL.

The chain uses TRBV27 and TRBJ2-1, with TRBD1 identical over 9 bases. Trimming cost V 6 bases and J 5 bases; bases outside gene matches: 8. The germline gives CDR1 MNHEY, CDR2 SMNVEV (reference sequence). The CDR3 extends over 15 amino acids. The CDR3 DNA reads TGTGCCAGCAGCCCGACCGGGACAGGGCACAATGAGCAGTTCTTC. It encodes CASSPTGTGHNEQFF.

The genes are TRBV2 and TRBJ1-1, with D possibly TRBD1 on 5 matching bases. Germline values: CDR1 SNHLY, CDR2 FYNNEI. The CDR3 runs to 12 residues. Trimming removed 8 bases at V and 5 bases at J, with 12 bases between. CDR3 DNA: TGTGCCAGCCTCGGCGGGGGGACTGAAGCTTTCTTT. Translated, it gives CASLGGGTEAFF.

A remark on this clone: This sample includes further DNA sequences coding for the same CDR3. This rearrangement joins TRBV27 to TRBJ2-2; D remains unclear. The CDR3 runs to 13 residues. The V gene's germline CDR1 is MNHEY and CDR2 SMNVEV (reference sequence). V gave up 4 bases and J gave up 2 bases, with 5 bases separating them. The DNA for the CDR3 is TGTGCCAGCAGTTCCCTTAACACCGGGGAGCTGTTTTTT. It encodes CASSSLNTGELFF.

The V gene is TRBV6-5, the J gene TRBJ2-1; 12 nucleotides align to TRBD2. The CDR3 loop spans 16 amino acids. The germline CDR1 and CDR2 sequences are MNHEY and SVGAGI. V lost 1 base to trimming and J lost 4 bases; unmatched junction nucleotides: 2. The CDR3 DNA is TGTGCCAGCAGTTACTATGGACTAGCGGGGTACAATGAGCAGTTCTTC. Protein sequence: CASSYYGLAGYNEQFF.

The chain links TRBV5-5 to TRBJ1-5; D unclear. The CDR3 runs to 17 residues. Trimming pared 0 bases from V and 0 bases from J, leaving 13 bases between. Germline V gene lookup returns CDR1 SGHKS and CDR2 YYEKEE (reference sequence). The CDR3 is CASSLDRVMFSNQPQHF. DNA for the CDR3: TGTGCCAGCAGCTTGGATAGGGTGATGTTTAGCAATCAGCCCCAGCATTTT. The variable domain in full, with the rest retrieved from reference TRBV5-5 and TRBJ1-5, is DAGVTQSPTHLIKTRGQQVTLRCSPISGHKSVSWYQQVLGQGPQFIFQYYEKEERGRGNFPDRFSARQFPNYSSELNVNALLLGDSALYLCASSLDRVMFSNQPQHFGDGTRLSIL.

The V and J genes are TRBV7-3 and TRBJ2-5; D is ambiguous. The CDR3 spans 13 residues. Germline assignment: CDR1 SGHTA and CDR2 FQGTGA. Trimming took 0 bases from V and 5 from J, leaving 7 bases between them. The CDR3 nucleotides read TGTGCCAGCAGCTTAACGTTAGGGGAGACCCAGTACTTC. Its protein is CASSLTLGETQYF.

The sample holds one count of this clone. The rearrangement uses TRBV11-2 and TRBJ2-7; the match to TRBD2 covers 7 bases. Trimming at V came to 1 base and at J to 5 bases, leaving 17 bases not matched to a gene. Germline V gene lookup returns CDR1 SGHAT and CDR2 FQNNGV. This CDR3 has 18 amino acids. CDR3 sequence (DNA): TGTGCCAGCAGCTTAGGTCGTTGGCGGGAGATCGTGTTCCACGAGCAGTACTTC. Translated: CASSLGRWREIVFHEQYF.

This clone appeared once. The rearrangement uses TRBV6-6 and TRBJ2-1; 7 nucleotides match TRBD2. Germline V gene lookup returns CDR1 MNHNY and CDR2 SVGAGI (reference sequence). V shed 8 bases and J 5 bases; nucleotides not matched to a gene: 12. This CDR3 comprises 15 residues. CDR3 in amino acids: CASALSAGTNNEQFF. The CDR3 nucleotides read TGTGCCAGCGCTTTATCGGCGGGGACTAACAATGAGCAGTTCTTC.

In nucleotides, the CDR3 is TGCGCCAGCAGCCAAGATAAGGGCCCGCTCACTGAAGCTTTCTTT. Amino acids: CASSQDKGPLTEAFF. The J gene is TRBJ1-1, the V gene TRBV4-1; D remains ambiguous. The V end was cut by 0 bases, the J end by 4 bases, with 12 bases between. CDR3 length: 15 amino acids. CDR1 and CDR2 (germline): MGHRA, YSYEKL.

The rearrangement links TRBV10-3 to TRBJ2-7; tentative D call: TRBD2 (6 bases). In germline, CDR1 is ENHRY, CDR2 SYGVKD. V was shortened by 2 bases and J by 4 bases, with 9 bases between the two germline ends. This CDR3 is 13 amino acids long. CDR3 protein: CAISEAGRYEQYF. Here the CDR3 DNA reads TGTGCCATCAGTGAGGCGGGGCGATACGAGCAGTACTTC.